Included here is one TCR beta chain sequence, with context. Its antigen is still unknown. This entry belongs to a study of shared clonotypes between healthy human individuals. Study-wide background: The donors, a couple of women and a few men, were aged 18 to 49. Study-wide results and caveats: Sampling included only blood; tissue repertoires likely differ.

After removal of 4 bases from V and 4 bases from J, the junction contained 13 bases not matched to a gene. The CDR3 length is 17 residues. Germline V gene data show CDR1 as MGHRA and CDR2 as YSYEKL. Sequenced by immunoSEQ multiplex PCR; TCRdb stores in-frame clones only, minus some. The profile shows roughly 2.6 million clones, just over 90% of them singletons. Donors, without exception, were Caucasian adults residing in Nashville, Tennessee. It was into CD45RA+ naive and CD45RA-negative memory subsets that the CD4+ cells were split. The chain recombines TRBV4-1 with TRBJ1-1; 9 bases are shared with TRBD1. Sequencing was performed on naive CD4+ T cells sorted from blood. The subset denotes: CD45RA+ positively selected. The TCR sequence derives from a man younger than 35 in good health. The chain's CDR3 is CASSRRDREGGGTEAFF. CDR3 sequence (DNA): TGCGCCAGCAGCCGCCGGGACAGGGAAGGGGGCGGCACTGAAGCTTTCTTT.